The 19 T cell receptor beta chains reported below all come from one sample, sequenced in a study of cytomegalovirus exposure and HLA in healthy donors (dated by TCRdb to 2017 to 2019). Library construction relied on the immunoSEQ multiplex PCR assay. For the multiplex PCR, a mixture combining 60 forward primers for TCR Vbeta segments and 13 reverse primers for TCR Jbeta segments was used. In TCRdb, the immuneACCESS table is reduced to in-frame sequences with V and J assigned. These tables do not hold every clone; where another copy was compared, an unresolved V gene accounts for under half, and the others remain unexplained. For this sample there are fewer than 110,000 clones; roughly 76% appear just once. The ten largest clones represent around 2.1% of the sample. The source material was PBMCs. These receptors were collected from a young man in good health and CMV-seronegative.

The chain is built from TRBV9 and TRBJ2-3, with D uncertain. The CDR3 has 14 residues. Between the trimmed V and J ends, which lost 1 base and 2 bases, there was a span of 8 bases. Per the germline V gene, CDR1 is SGDLS and CDR2 is YYNGEE. The CDR3 is CASSVMRSTDTQYF. CDR3 DNA sequence: TGTGCCAGCAGCGTAATGCGATCCACAGATACGCAGTATTTT.

The chain is built from TRBV2 and TRBJ2-2; TRBD2 aligns across 7 bases. This CDR3 has 15 amino acids. With 7 bases clipped from V and 0 bases from J, the junction kept 5 bases outside the gene matches. Per the germline V gene, CDR1 is SNHLY and CDR2 is FYNNEI. CDR3 residues: CASISGTTNTGELFF. The CDR3 nucleotides read TGTGCCAGCATCTCCGGGACTACGAACACCGGGGAGCTGTTTTTT. Combining the CDR3 with reference TRBV2 and TRBJ2-2 gives the whole variable domain EPEVTQTPSHQVTQMGQEVILRCVPISNHLYFYWYRQILGQKVEFLVSFYNNEISEKSEIFDDQFSVERPDGSNFTLKIRSTKLEDSAMYFCASISGTTNTGELFFGEGSRLTVL.

The rearrangement uses TRBV2 and TRBJ2-2; possible D gene TRBD2, 5 bases. The CDR3 sequence is 12 residues long. Trimming took off 11 bases at V and 5 bases at J, with 12 bases between the two ends. Germline V gives CDR1 SNHLY, CDR2 FYNNEI. The CDR3 is CAAPGSTGELFF. Written as DNA, the CDR3 is TGTGCCGCCCCGGGGTCAACCGGGGAGCTGTTTTTT.

This sequence joins TRBV5-1 and TRBJ2-2, with 11 bases fitting TRBD1. The CDR3 has 17 amino acids. Trimming at V came to 3 bases and at J to 5 bases, leaving 9 bases not matched to a gene. Germline values: CDR1 SGHRS, CDR2 YFSETQ. CDR3 loop: CASSSGQGARRTGELFF. CDR3 sequence (DNA): TGCGCCAGCAGCTCCGGACAGGGGGCGCGAAGGACCGGGGAGCTGTTTTTT.

The chain carries TRBV19 and TRBJ2-3; 8 nucleotides line up with TRBD1. CDR1 is LNHDA and CDR2 is SQIVND in the germline V gene (reference sequence). The CDR3 spans 15 residues. V trimming: 5 bases; J trimming: 2 bases; junction bases outside the gene matches: 6. The CDR3 nucleotides read TGTGCCAGTAGTCCCGGACAGGGCTCCACAGATACGCAGTATTTT. Protein product: CASSPGQGSTDTQYF.

Notes on this clone: Other DNA sequences in the same sample also yield this CDR3. This chain uses TRBV7-9 with TRBJ1-6, with TRBD1 matching 7 bases. This CDR3 comprises 14 residues. V lost 6 bases to trimming and J lost 8 bases; unmatched junction nucleotides: 7. Germline loops: CDR1 SEHNR, CDR2 FQNEAQ (reference sequence). The CDR3 DNA is TGTGCCAGCAGTTCGACAGGGAAGGATTCACCCCTCCACTTT. Translating gives CASSSTGKDSPLHF.

V gene TRBV28 combines with J gene TRBJ1-6; D unclear. Trimming removed 3 bases at V and 10 bases at J, with 10 bases between. Germline assignment: CDR1 MDHEN and CDR2 SYDVKM. This CDR3 is 13 amino acids long. The CDR3: CASSFGVGSPLHF. CDR3 nucleotides: TGTGCCAGCAGTTTCGGGGTAGGCTCACCCCTCCACTTT.

This clone was found a few times. The genes are TRBV9 and TRBJ1-6; maybe TRBD1 (6 bases). Trimming cost V 0 bases and J 8 bases, with 9 bases left between them. This CDR3 contains 14 residues. CDR1 and CDR2 (germline): SGDLS, YYNGEE. The CDR3 is CASSVAGVDSPLHF. The CDR3 bases are TGTGCCAGCAGCGTAGCAGGGGTCGATTCACCCCTCCACTTT.

This clone was seen only a few times. This chain connects TRBV28 to TRBJ1-4, with 7 bases that match TRBD1. This CDR3 has 12 residues. V shed 7 bases, J shed 7 bases, and the junction held 3 bases outside the gene matches. Looked up from germline, CDR1 is MDHEN and CDR2 is SYDVKM. CDR3 sequence reads: CASTRTGEKLFF. CDR3 DNA sequence: TGTGCCAGCACTAGGACAGGTGAAAAACTGTTTTTT.

The chain employs TRBV7-3 and TRBJ1-5; TRBD1 is a possible D gene (5 bases). This CDR3 contains 13 residues. V gave up 3 bases and J gave up 5 bases, with 8 bases separating them. Germline V gene lookup returns CDR1 SGHTA and CDR2 FQGTGA. DNA for the CDR3: TGTGCCAGCAGCTTTGGGGCCGATCAGCCCCAGCATTTT. It is translated as CASSFGADQPQHF. Based on the CDR3 plus reference TRBV7-3 and TRBJ1-5, the full variable domain is GAGVSQTPSNKVTEKGKYVELRCDPISGHTALYWYRQSLGQGPEFLIYFQGTGAADDSGLPNDRFFAVRPEGSVSTLKIQRTERGDSAVYLCASSFGADQPQHFGDGTRLSIL.

Written as DNA, the CDR3 is TGCGCCAGCAGTGCTATAGCCGGGACAGGGGATTTGGACACCGGGGAGCTGTTTTTT. Its translation: CASSAIAGTGDLDTGELFF. The chain employs TRBV10-1 and TRBJ2-2; 10 bases line up with TRBD1. Germline CDR1 WNHNN, CDR2 SYGVQD (reference sequence). V dropped 4 bases and J dropped 3; count of bases not matched to a gene: 14. CDR3 length: 19 residues.

The chain is built from TRBV15 and TRBJ1-2, with 7 bases fitting TRBD1. With V trimmed by 1 base and J by 3 bases, 5 bases remained unmatched. The CDR3 loop spans 15 amino acids. Per the germline V gene, CDR1 is LNHNV and CDR2 is YYDKDF (reference sequence). CDR3: CATSRGNTGDYGYTF. CDR3 DNA: TGTGCCACCAGCAGAGGTAATACAGGGGACTATGGCTACACCTTC.

The V and J genes are TRBV6-5 and TRBJ2-3, with D hard to call. The germline gives CDR1 MNHEY, CDR2 SVGAGI. This CDR3 is built from 14 residues. V dropped 0 bases and J dropped 2 bases, with 6 bases sitting between them. The DNA for the CDR3 is TGTGCCAGCAGTTACTCGCAGGTCACAGATACGCAGTATTTT. It encodes CASSYSQVTDTQYF.

There are a few counts of this clone. The CDR3: CAISEDRVGSTEAFF. CDR3 nucleotide sequence: TGTGCCATCAGTGAGGATAGGGTTGGGAGCACTGAAGCTTTCTTT. The chain is built from TRBV10-3 and TRBJ1-1; D gene uncertain. In germline, CDR1 is ENHRY, CDR2 SYGVKD. V lost 2 bases, J lost 4 bases, and 14 bases lay in between. This CDR3 has 15 residues.

CDR3 residues: CASSQEGGPRTEAFF. CDR3 nucleotide sequence: TGTGCCAGCAGCCAAGAGGGGGGGCCGAGGACTGAAGCTTTCTTT. The rearrangement links TRBV4-2 to TRBJ1-1; D may be TRBD1 (6 bases). The CDR3 length is 15 residues. The V and J ends lost 0 bases and 5 bases respectively, with 13 bases between them. Germline lookup yields CDR1 LGHNA and CDR2 YNFKEQ.

The rearrangement joins TRBV5-1 to TRBJ1-4; the D gene is possibly TRBD1 (6 bases). CDR1 is SGHRS and CDR2 is YFSETQ in the germline V gene. This CDR3 has 14 amino acids. The ends were cut back, 3 bases at V and 6 bases at J, with 12 bases in the middle. The CDR3 nucleotides are TGCGCCAGCAGCTCCGGGACAAGACATGAAAAACTGTTTTTT. Translated, it gives CASSSGTRHEKLFF.

This chain connects TRBV13 to TRBJ2-7; D remains ambiguous. V lost 5 bases, J lost 1 base, and 15 bases lay in between. The V gene's germline CDR1 is PRHDT and CDR2 FYEKMQ (reference sequence). The CDR3 is 15 amino acids. The CDR3 loop reads CASSPPGPGSYEQYF. The CDR3, as DNA: TGTGCCAGCAGCCCCCCTGGTCCGGGTTCCTACGAGCAGTACTTC.

The chain couples TRBV29-1 to TRBJ1-1, with D unclear. This CDR3 comprises 10 residues. Per the germline V gene, CDR1 is SQVTM and CDR2 is ANQGSEA. V lost 4 bases and J lost 10, with 10 bases in between. CDR3 in DNA: TGCAGCGTTGCTCGGGAGGTAGCTTTCTTT. It yields the protein CSVAREVAFF.

V and J are TRBV4-2 and TRBJ2-3; TRBD2 aligns across 15 bases. The CDR3 sequence is 18 residues long. The ends lost 0 bases at V and 6 bases at J; junction bases unmatched: 7. Germline V gene sequence: CDR1 LGHNA, CDR2 YNFKEQ. The chain's CDR3 is CASSQDWRTSGGADTQYF. The DNA for the CDR3 is TGTGCCAGCAGCCAAGATTGGCGGACTAGCGGGGGGGCGGATACGCAGTATTTT.